The 15 T cell receptor beta chains below were found in one sample sequenced in a study of blood T cells in healthy people across ages. For the second PCR, which ran for roughly 7 to 11 cycles, a sample-barcoded 5' primer and a J-beta primer mix were used. TCRdb reanalysed the 5' RACE reads using MiXCR and keeps one entry per CDR3 protein. The data contain 1.5 million to 2 million distinct CDR3 sequences, 28% of them seen just once; the ten biggest clones take up roughly 8%. The sequenced material came from blood. Source of these receptors: a woman aged 25 to 39 in good health.

The chain combines TRBV3-1 with TRBJ2-1; no clear D. Germline loops: CDR1 LGHDT, CDR2 YNNKEL (reference sequence). The V end lost 2 bases, the J end lost 6 bases, and 11 bases lay between the germline ends. The CDR3 spans 14 residues. CDR3 protein: CASSQLPASNEQFF. The CDR3 region has the DNA TGTGCCAGCAGCCAACTTCCAGCTAGCAATGAGCAGTTCTTC.

This clonotype was seen only a few times. This chain links TRBV20-1 with TRBJ2-5; unclear D gene. V lost 8 bases to trimming and J lost 3 bases, with 16 bases between them. The CDR3 covers 13 residues. Per the germline V gene, CDR1 is DFQATT and CDR2 is SNEGSKA (reference sequence). As DNA, the CDR3 is TGCAGTCCGAGCCGCGCAGGCGAAGAGACCCAGTACTTC. It translates to CSPSRAGEETQYF.

The gene calls are TRBV7-2 and TRBJ1-2; D uncertain. Looked up from germline, CDR1 is SGHTA and CDR2 is FQGNSA. Trimming removed 1 base at V and 8 bases at J, with 17 bases between. CDR3 length: 15 amino acids. CDR3 bases: TGTGCCAGCAGCTTAGGGCGGGCATACCCGGGGGGCTACACCTTC. Translating it yields CASSLGRAYPGGYTF.

The chain couples TRBV28 to TRBJ2-1; D gene unclear. Germline CDR1 is MDHEN and CDR2 is SYDVKM. This CDR3 comprises 14 residues. V gave up 2 bases and J gave up 10 bases, with 15 bases separating them. The CDR3: CASSLIVQHYEQFF. CDR3 nucleotides: TGTGCCAGCAGTTTAATTGTCCAGCACTACGAGCAGTTCTTC.

The chain uses TRBV11-3 and TRBJ2-7; 9 positions match TRBD1. The CDR3 is 13 residues long. The ends lost 5 bases at V and 5 bases at J; junction bases unmatched: 4. The V gene's germline CDR1 is SGHNT and CDR2 YENEEA. CDR3 in amino acids: CASSGTGRNEQYF. CDR3 in DNA: TGTGCCAGCAGCGGGACAGGGAGGAACGAGCAGTACTTC.

In this sample, this clonotype turned up a few times. V and J are TRBV5-1 and TRBJ1-4, with 8 nucleotides matching TRBD1. Germline V gives CDR1 SGHRS, CDR2 YFSETQ. The CDR3 has 11 amino acids. After removal of 5 bases from V and 14 bases from J, the junction contained 5 bases not matched to a gene. In nucleotides, the CDR3 is TGCGCCAGCAGTCTCAGGGGGCGTCTGTTTTTT. Translated: CASSLRGRLFF.

The chain combines TRBV10-3 with TRBJ1-2; D uncertain. Per the germline V gene, CDR1 is ENHRY and CDR2 is SYGVKD. This CDR3 has 14 residues. V gave up 4 bases and J gave up 4 bases, with 13 bases separating them. CDR3 sequence: CAISAGTAFYGYTF. In nucleotides, the CDR3 is TGTGCCATCAGTGCCGGTACTGCCTTCTATGGCTACACCTTC.

This clonotype was seen many times. The CDR3 nucleotides read TGTGCCAGCAGTTTGGGCATAGCCAATGAGCAGTTCTTC. Translated: CASSLGIANEQFF. The V and J genes are TRBV28 and TRBJ2-1, with D uncertain. The V end lost 3 bases, the J end lost 6 bases, and 9 bases lay between the germline ends. The CDR3 sequence is 13 residues long. Germline CDR1 reads MDHEN; CDR2 reads SYDVKM.

This clonotype appeared a few times. The CDR3 loop reads CASLRWETQYF. The CDR3 DNA follows: TGTGCCAGCCTCCGGTGGGAGACCCAGTACTTC. This sequence joins TRBV2 and TRBJ2-5; D not resolved. CDR1 and CDR2 (germline): SNHLY, FYNNEI. This CDR3 spans 11 amino acids. With 8 bases removed from V and 5 bases from J, the gap between germline ends came to 9 bases.

There are a few counts of this clonotype. The J gene is TRBJ1-1, the V gene TRBV29-1; D not certain. Germline-derived CDR1 and CDR2 are SQVTM and ANQGSEA. Between the trimmed V and J ends, which lost 4 bases and 6 bases, there was a span of 9 bases. This CDR3 contains 11 residues. CDR3: CSVGDAAEAFF. The CDR3 region has the DNA TGCAGCGTTGGAGATGCAGCTGAAGCTTTCTTT. Full variable domain (rest looked up from reference TRBV29-1 and TRBJ1-1): SAVISQKPSRDICQRGTSLTIQCQVDSQVTMMFWYRQQPGQSLTLIATANQGSEATYESGFVIDKFPISRPNLTFSTLTVSNMSPEDSSIYLCSVGDAAEAFFGQGTRLTVV.

The CDR3 DNA follows: TGTGCCAGCAGCCACCGACAGGGGGCTCGAGAGCAGTACTTC. It yields the protein CASSHRQGAREQYF. The chain uses TRBV14 and TRBJ2-7; 10 nucleotides line up with TRBD1. The CDR3 runs 14 residues. CDR1 is SGHDN, CDR2 FVKESK, per germline. V was clipped by 3 bases and J by 7 bases; unmatched bases: 6.

CDR3 coding DNA: TGTGCCAGCAGCTCCGGACTAGCGGAGCAGTTCTTC. Protein product: CASSSGLAEQFF. J is TRBJ2-1 and V is TRBV7-8, with 9 nucleotides matching TRBD2. Germline V gene sequence: CDR1 SGHVS, CDR2 FQNEAQ. The CDR3 runs to 12 residues. V shed 4 bases, J shed 10 bases, and the junction held 2 bases outside the gene matches.

This clonotype occurred many times. The V gene is TRBV7-9, the J gene TRBJ2-1; unclear D gene. The germline V gene has CDR1 SEHNR and CDR2 FQNEAQ (reference sequence). With 5 bases removed from V and 6 bases from J, the gap between germline ends came to 11 bases. CDR3 length: 13 amino acids. CDR3 in amino acids: CASSPGASNEQFF. CDR3 bases: TGTGCCAGCAGCCCCGGTGCGAGCAATGAGCAGTTCTTC. Drawing the rest from reference TRBV7-9 and TRBJ2-1, the complete variable domain is DTGVSQNPRHKITKRGQNVTFRCDPISEHNRLYWYRQTLGQGPEFLTYFQNEAQLEKSRLLSDRFSAERPKGSFSTLEIQRTEQGDSAMYLCASSPGASNEQFFGPGTRLTVL.

This clonotype showed up just a few times. This rearrangement joins TRBV7-9 to TRBJ2-3, with 8 bases identical to TRBD1. The CDR3 sequence is 16 residues long. V lost 3 bases, J lost 1 base, and 6 bases stayed unmatched. CDR1 is SEHNR and CDR2 is FQNEAQ in the germline V gene (reference sequence). The CDR3 DNA reads TGTGCCAGCAGCTTTCGGACAGGGACGGGCACAGATACGCAGTATTTT. Its translation: CASSFRTGTGTDTQYF.

This clonotype has a handful of counts. This chain uses TRBV29-1 with TRBJ2-7, with unresolved D. Germline V gene lookup returns CDR1 SQVTM and CDR2 ANQGSEA. The CDR3 loop spans 12 amino acids. Trimming removed 0 bases at V and 5 bases at J, with 8 bases between. The CDR3 region is CSVEEGSNEQYF. The DNA of the CDR3 is TGCAGCGTTGAAGAGGGCTCAAACGAGCAGTACTTC.